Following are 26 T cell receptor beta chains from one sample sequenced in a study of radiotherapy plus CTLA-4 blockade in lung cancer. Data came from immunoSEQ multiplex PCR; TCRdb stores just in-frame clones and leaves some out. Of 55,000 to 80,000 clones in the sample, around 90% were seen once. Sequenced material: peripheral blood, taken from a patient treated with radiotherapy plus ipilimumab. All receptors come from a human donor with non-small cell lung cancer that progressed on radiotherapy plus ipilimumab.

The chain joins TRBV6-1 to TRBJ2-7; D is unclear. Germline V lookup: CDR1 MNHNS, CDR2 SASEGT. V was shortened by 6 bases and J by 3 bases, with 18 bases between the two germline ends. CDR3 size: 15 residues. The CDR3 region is CASSLTIDGFYEQYV. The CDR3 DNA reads TGTGCCAGCAGCCTTACTATCGACGGATTCTACGAGCAGTACGTC.

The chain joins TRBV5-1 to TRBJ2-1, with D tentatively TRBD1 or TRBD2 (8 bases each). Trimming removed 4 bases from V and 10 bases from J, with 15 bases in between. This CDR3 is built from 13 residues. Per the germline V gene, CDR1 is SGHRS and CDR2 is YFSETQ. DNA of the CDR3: TGCGCCAGCAGCGGCGGGGGGACAGGCGAGCAGTTCTTC. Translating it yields CASSGGGTGEQFF.

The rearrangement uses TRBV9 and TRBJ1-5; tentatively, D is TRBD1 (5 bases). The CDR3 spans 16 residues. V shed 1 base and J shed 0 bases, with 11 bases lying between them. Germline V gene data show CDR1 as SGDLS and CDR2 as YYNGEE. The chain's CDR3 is CASSVFPGNSNQPQHF. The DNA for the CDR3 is TGTGCCAGCAGCGTATTCCCAGGGAATAGCAATCAGCCCCAGCATTTT.

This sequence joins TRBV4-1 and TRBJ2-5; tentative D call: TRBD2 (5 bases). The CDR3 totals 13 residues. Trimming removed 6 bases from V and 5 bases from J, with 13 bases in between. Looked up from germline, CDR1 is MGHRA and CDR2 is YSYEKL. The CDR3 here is CASRLSWRETQYF. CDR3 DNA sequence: TGCGCCAGCAGACTTAGTTGGAGGGAGACCCAGTACTTC.

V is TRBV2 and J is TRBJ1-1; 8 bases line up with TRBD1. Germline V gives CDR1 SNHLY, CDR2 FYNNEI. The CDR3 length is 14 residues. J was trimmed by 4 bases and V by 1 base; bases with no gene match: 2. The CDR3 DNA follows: TGTGCCAGCAGTGAAGGGCAGGGGGCCACTGAAGCTTTCTTT. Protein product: CASSEGQGATEAFF.

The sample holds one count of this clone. CDR3 loop: CASSQQGRKNIQYF. The CDR3 DNA reads as TGTGCCAGCAGCCAACAGGGGCGAAAAAACATTCAGTACTTC. The chain is built from TRBV14 and TRBJ2-4; a weak D match, TRBD1 (6 bases). The CDR3 is made up of 14 amino acids. CDR1 is SGHDN, CDR2 FVKESK, per germline. V gave up 2 bases and J gave up 4 bases, with 9 bases separating them.

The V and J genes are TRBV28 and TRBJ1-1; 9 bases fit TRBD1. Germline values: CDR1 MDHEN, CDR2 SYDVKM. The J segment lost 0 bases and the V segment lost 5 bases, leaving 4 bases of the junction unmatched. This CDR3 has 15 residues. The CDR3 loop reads CASSIQGALNTEAFF. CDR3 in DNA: TGTGCCAGCAGTATACAGGGGGCGCTGAACACTGAAGCTTTCTTT. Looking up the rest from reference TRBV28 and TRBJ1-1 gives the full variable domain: DVKVTQSSRYLVKRTGEKVFLECVQDMDHENMFWYRQDPGLGLRLIYFSYDVKMKEKGDIPEGYSVSREKKERFSLILESASTNQTSMYLCASSIQGALNTEAFFGQGTRLTVV.

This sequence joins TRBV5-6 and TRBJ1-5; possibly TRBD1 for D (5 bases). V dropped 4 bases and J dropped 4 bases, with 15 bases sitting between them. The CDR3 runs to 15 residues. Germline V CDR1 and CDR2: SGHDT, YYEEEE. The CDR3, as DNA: TGTGCCAGCAGCCCGGGACGGGGCTTAAATCAGCCCCAGCATTTT. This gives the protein CASSPGRGLNQPQHF.

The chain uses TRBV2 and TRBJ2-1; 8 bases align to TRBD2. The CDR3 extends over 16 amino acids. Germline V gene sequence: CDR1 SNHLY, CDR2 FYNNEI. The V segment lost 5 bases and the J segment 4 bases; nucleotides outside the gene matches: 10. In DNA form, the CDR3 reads TGTGCCAGCAGTATTCGGAAAAGCGGGAGTTACAATGAGCAGTTCTTC. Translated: CASSIRKSGSYNEQFF.

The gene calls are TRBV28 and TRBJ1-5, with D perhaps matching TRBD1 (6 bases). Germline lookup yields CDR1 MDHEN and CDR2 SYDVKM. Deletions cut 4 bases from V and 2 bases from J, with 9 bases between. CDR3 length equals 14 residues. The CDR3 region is CASSWKGGNQPQHF. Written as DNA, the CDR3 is TGTGCCAGCAGTTGGAAGGGGGGCAATCAGCCCCAGCATTTT.

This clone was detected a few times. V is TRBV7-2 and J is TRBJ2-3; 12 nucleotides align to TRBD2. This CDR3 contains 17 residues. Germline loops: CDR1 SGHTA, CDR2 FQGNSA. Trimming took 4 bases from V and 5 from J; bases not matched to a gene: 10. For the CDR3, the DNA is TGTGCCAGCAGCTCGCTAACCGGACTAGCGGGAATAGATACGCAGTATTTT. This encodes CASSSLTGLAGIDTQYF.

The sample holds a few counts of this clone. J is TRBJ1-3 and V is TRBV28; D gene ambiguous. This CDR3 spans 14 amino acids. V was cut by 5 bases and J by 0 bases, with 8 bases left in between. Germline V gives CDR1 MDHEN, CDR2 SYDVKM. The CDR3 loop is CASSPLDSGNTIYF. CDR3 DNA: TGTGCCAGCAGTCCCCTAGACTCTGGAAACACCATATATTTT.

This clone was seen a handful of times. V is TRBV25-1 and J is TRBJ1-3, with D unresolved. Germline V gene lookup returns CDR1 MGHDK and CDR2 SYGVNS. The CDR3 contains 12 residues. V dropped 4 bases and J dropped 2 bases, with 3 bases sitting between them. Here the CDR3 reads CASSGTGNTIYF. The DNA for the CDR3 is TGTGCCAGCAGTGGGACTGGAAACACCATATATTTT.

The CDR3 reads CASTTPRKAGNEQFF. The CDR3 coding sequence is TGTGCCAGCACCACTCCGAGAAAGGCAGGGAATGAGCAGTTCTTC. The V gene is TRBV25-1, the J gene TRBJ2-1, with TRBD1 as a possible D gene (5 bases). This CDR3 is built from 15 residues. Germline V gives CDR1 MGHDK, CDR2 SYGVNS. Trimming left V 7 bases short and J 7 bases short, with 20 bases between.

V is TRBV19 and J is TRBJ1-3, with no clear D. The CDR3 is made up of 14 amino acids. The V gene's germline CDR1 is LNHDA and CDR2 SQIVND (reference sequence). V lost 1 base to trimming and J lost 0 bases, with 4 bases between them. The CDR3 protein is CASSIAASGNTIYF. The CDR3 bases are TGTGCCAGTAGTATAGCAGCCTCTGGAAACACCATATATTTT.

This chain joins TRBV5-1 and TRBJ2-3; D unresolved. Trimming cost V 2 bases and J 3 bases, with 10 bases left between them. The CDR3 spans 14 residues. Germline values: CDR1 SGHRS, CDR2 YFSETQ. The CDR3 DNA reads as TGCGCCAGCAGCTTCAAGGGTATGACAGATACGCAGTATTTT. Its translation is CASSFKGMTDTQYF.

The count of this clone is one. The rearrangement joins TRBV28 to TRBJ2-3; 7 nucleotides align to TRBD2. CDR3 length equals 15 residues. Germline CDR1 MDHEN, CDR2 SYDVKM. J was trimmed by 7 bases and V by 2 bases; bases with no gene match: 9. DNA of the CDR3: TGTGCCAGCAGTTTACGTGGGAGGGCCGATTATACGCAGTATTTT. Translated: CASSLRGRADYTQYF.

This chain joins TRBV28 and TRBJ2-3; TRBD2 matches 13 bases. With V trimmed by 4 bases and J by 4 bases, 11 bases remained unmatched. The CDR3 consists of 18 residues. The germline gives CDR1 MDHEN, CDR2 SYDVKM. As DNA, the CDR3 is TGTGCCAGCAGTTCCCCTATTAGACTAGCGGGAGGCCCAGATACGCAGTATTTT. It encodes CASSSPIRLAGGPDTQYF.

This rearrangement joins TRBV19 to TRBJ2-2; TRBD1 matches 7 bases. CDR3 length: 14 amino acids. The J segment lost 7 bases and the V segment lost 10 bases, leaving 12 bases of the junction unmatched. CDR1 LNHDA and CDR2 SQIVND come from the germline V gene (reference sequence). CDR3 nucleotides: TGTGCCACCACGACAGGGTCTATTTTCGGGGAGCTGTTTTTT. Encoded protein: CATTTGSIFGELFF.

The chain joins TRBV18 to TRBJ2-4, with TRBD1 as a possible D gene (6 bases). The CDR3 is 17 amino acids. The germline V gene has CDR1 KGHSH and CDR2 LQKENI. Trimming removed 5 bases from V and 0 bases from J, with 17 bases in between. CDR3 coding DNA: TGTGCCAGCTCAGCACAACAGGGAGCAATAGCCAAAAACATTCAGTACTTC. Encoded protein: CASSAQQGAIAKNIQYF.

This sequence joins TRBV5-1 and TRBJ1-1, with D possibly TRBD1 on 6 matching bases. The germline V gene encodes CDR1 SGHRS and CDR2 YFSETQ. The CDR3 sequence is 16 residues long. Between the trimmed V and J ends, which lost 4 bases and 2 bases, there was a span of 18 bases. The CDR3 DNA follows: TGCGCCAGCAGCGCCGGCGGACAGACCAGAAACACTGAAGCTTTCTTT. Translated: CASSAGGQTRNTEAFF.

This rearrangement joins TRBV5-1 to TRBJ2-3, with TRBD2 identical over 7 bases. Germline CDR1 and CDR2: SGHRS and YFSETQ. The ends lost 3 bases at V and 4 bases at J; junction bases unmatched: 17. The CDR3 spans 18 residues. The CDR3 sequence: CASSSAALSGTVPDTQYF. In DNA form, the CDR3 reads TGCGCCAGCAGCTCGGCAGCCCTAAGCGGGACCGTCCCAGATACGCAGTATTTT.

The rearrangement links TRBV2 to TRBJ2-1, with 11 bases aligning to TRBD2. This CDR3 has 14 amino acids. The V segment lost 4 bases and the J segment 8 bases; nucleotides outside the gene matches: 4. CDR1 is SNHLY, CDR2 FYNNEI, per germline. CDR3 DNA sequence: TGTGCCAGCAGTGGACTAGCGGGAAGCTATGAGCAGTTCTTC. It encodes CASSGLAGSYEQFF.

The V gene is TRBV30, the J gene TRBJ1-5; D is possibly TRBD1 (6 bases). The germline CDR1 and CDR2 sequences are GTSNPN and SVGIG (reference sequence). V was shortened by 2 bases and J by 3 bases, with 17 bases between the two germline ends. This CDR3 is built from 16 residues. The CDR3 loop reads CAWSYPGAMVNQPQHF. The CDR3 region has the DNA TGTGCCTGGAGTTACCCGGGGGCGATGGTCAATCAGCCCCAGCATTTT. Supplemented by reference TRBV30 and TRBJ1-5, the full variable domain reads SQTIHQWPATLVQPVGSPLSLECTVEGTSNPNLYWYRQAAGRGLQLLFYSVGIGQISSEVPQNLSASRPQDRQFILSSKKLLLSDSGFYLCAWSYPGAMVNQPQHFGDGTRLSIL.

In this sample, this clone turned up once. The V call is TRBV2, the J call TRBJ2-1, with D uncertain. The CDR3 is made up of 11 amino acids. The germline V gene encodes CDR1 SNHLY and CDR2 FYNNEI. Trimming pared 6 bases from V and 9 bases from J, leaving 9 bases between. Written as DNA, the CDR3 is TGTGCCAGCAGAAGACAAAGTGAGCAGTTCTTC. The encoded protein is CASRRQSEQFF.

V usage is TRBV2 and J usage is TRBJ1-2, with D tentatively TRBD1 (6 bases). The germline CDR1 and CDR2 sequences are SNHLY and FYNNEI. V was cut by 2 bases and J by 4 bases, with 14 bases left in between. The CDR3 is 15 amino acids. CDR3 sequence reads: CASSERGRGTYGYTF. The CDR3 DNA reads TGTGCCAGCAGTGAACGGGGGCGCGGTACCTATGGCTACACCTTC.